The entry below gives a single T cell receptor (beta chain) sequence along with its context. Its antigen is not identified. Germline CDR1 reads SGHVS; CDR2 reads FNYEAQ. The V end was cut by 5 bases, the J end by 0 bases, with 7 bases between. CDR3 length equals 13 residues. The data derive from a study of OX40 agonist ivuxolimab in advanced cancers. Study-wide context: The eligibility criteria allowed prior anti-PD-1, anti-PD-L1 or anti-CTLA-4 therapy, and approximately 38% had some.

Notes on the study in general: Low normalized clonal expansion also occurred in some nonresponding patients.

Data came from immunoSEQ multiplex PCR; TCRdb stores just in-frame clones and leaves some out. The repertoire holds 68,000 or so clones, with roughly 83% as singletons. Baseline was the first blood sampling point, followed by cycle 4 day 1 and cycle 7 day 1. This receptor was identified in an adult with an advanced solid tumor such as melanoma, head and neck, liver or kidney cancer. The V call is TRBV7-6, the J call TRBJ1-1; D remains unclear. The sequences come from CD4+ or CD8+ T cells sorted from blood, collected in a trial of the OX40 agonist ivuxolimab. The CDR3 bases are TGTGCCAGCAGCACCCAGCTGAACACTGAAGCTTTCTTT. Translated: CASSTQLNTEAFF.